Following are 14 T cell receptor beta chains from one sample sequenced in a study of cytomegalovirus exposure and HLA in healthy donors. PCR amplification relied on 60 Vbeta primers (plus 13 Jbeta primers). Repertoires were generated with immunoSEQ multiplex PCR, while TCRdb's copy carries only in-frame clones and drops some. The table has 45,000 to 55,000 clones, roughly 75% seen once. The sequencing sample was made of PBMCs. Receptor source: a man between 25 and 39 years old in good health and CMV-seropositive.

The chain recombines TRBV7-3 with TRBJ2-1; TRBD2 matches at 8 bases. V lost 6 bases to trimming and J lost 0 bases; unmatched junction nucleotides: 4. This CDR3 spans 15 amino acids. Germline V gene sequence: CDR1 SGHTA, CDR2 FQGTGA. The CDR3 nucleotides are TGTGCCAGCAGTCGCGGGGGGAGCTCCTACAATGAGCAGTTCTTC. This translates into CASSRGGSSYNEQFF.

This clone has just a few counts. V is TRBV9 and J is TRBJ2-5, with 11 nucleotides matching TRBD2. J gave up 5 bases and V 4 bases, and 16 bases lay outside the gene matches. CDR3 length: 18 residues. Germline loops: CDR1 SGDLS, CDR2 YYNGEE. Written as DNA, the CDR3 is TGTGCCAGCAGCCCCAGTGGGCTAGCGGGGGGCCAGTTGGAGACCCAGTACTTC. Its translation: CASSPSGLAGGQLETQYF.

This clone has more than one count but fewer than ten. The chain is built from TRBV5-4 and TRBJ1-5; no firm D call. The CDR3 contains 19 residues. Germline CDR1 and CDR2: SGHNT and YYREEE (reference sequence). Trimming stripped 1 base from V and 0 bases from J, with 20 bases between. Here the CDR3 reads CASSLSPPKRLYSNQPQHF. CDR3 DNA sequence: TGTGCCAGCAGCTTGTCCCCCCCCAAGCGACTCTATAGCAATCAGCCCCAGCATTTT.

This clone came up a few times. The chain links TRBV7-2 to TRBJ2-5, with 10 bases fitting TRBD2. The CDR3 runs 16 residues. V lost 6 bases, J lost 5 bases, and 12 bases stayed unmatched. Germline values: CDR1 SGHTA, CDR2 FQGNSA. The CDR3 loop reads CASRRRSGGAWETQYF. DNA for the CDR3: TGTGCCAGCAGGAGGAGAAGCGGGGGGGCATGGGAGACCCAGTACTTC.

The chain couples TRBV27 to TRBJ1-4; 7 bases are shared with TRBD1. CDR1 and CDR2 from the germline V gene are MNHEY and SMNVEV (reference sequence). Germline trimming cut 10 bases from V and 7 bases from J; bases unmatched to any gene: 15. This CDR3 has 15 residues. The CDR3 bases are TGTGCCACCAGGGGGGCTCGTGGTGCGAGTGAAAAACTGTTTTTT. Protein: CATRGARGASEKLFF.

The genes are TRBV7-3 and TRBJ2-3; 10 bases are a match to TRBD1. CDR1 and CDR2 from the germline V gene are SGHTA and FQGTGA. The CDR3 is 13 amino acids. J was trimmed by 4 bases and V by 5 bases; bases with no gene match: 0. As DNA, the CDR3 is TGTGCCAGCAGCGGGACAGGGGCAGATACGCAGTATTTT. Protein: CASSGTGADTQYF.

The V and J genes are TRBV11-2 and TRBJ2-7, with TRBD2 identical over 9 bases. CDR1 SGHAT and CDR2 FQNNGV come from the germline V gene. V gave up 3 bases and J gave up 7 bases; unmatched junction bases: 10. The CDR3 has 15 residues. The CDR3 loop is CASSFEKRGAQEQYF. The CDR3 DNA reads as TGTGCCAGCAGCTTTGAGAAGCGGGGGGCCCAAGAGCAGTACTTC.

The V call is TRBV6-1, the J call TRBJ1-6, with TRBD1 identical over 7 bases. V shed 4 bases and J 2 bases; nucleotides not matched to a gene: 5. Germline V gene lookup returns CDR1 MNHNS and CDR2 SASEGT. The CDR3 is 16 amino acids. CDR3 protein: CASSGIGGAYNSPLHF. The CDR3 nucleotides are TGTGCCAGCAGTGGGATAGGGGGCGCCTATAATTCACCCCTCCACTTT.

The genes are TRBV7-6 and TRBJ1-6; 7 bases line up with TRBD1. The CDR3 length is 14 residues. The germline CDR1 and CDR2 sequences are SGHVS and FNYEAQ. V lost 5 bases to trimming and J lost 9 bases; unmatched junction nucleotides: 7. CDR3 in amino acids: CASSPRQGGSPLHF. The CDR3 DNA reads TGTGCCAGCAGCCCAAGACAGGGTGGTTCACCCCTCCACTTT.

The chain uses TRBV5-1 and TRBJ1-5; no reliable D call. Trimming took off 3 bases at V and 0 bases at J, with 7 bases between the two ends. The CDR3 covers 14 residues. Germline V gives CDR1 SGHRS, CDR2 YFSETQ. The CDR3 here is CASSSGGSNQPQHF. The CDR3 DNA reads TGCGCCAGCAGCTCCGGTGGTAGCAATCAGCCCCAGCATTTT.

This chain connects TRBV6-5 to TRBJ2-7; 10 bases line up with TRBD1. Germline CDR1 and CDR2: MNHEY and SVGAGI. The CDR3 spans 14 residues. Unmatched junction bases numbered 5, after V lost 6 bases and J lost 3 bases. The CDR3 region is CASRRDRGIYEQYF. As DNA, the CDR3 is TGTGCCAGCAGGAGGGACAGGGGTATCTACGAGCAGTACTTC.

This sequence joins TRBV7-9 and TRBJ1-1; D is uncertain. The CDR3 extends over 14 amino acids. Trimming shortened V by 5 bases and J by 5 bases, and 15 bases separated the two germline ends. CDR1 SEHNR and CDR2 FQNEAQ come from the germline V gene (reference sequence). For the CDR3, the DNA is TGTGCCAGCAGCCAAGAGAGACTTTTTACTGAAGCTTTCTTT. This codes for CASSQERLFTEAFF. Combining the CDR3 with reference TRBV7-9 and TRBJ1-1 gives the whole variable domain DTGVSQNPRHKITKRGQNVTFRCDPISEHNRLYWYRQTLGQGPEFLTYFQNEAQLEKSRLLSDRFSAERPKGSFSTLEIQRTEQGDSAMYLCASSQERLFTEAFFGQGTRLTVV.

The chain couples TRBV9 to TRBJ1-5, with TRBD1 identical over 10 bases. In germline, CDR1 is SGDLS, CDR2 YYNGEE. V lost 0 bases and J lost 11; bases outside the gene matches: 11. The CDR3 spans 16 residues. The CDR3 DNA is TGTGCCAGCAGCGTAGACCTCCGGGACAGGGGAAGGACCCAGCATTTT. It yields the protein CASSVDLRDRGRTQHF.

There are a few counts of this clone. This chain connects TRBV5-4 to TRBJ1-1; no clear D. This CDR3 region has 16 residues. CDR1 is SGHNT and CDR2 is YYREEE in the germline V gene (reference sequence). With 0 bases removed from V and 0 bases from J, the gap between germline ends came to 12 bases. The CDR3 is CASSLGALIMNTEAFF. The CDR3 DNA sequence: TGTGCCAGCAGCTTGGGGGCCTTAATCATGAACACTGAAGCTTTCTTT.